A single sample gave rise to the 9 T cell receptor beta chains below, sequenced in a study of human T cells and chemical hapten exposure. Time point given: patch test 1, 2 weeks after DPC sensitization. Stated treatment: therapeutic diphenylcyclopropenone sensitization with weekly scalp DPC. TCRdb redid the calling of the RACE reads with MiXCR, one entry per CDR3 protein. The table shows 150,000 to 200,000 distinct CDR3 sequences, with about 14% occurring only once. This specimen was whole blood, taken in connection with sensitization to the hapten diphenylcyclopropenone (DPC). The receptor set was obtained from a woman in her 30s with alopecia areata. Some clones in this sample may be carry-over from other donors' samples.

The rearrangement joins TRBV5-4 to TRBJ1-5, with D hard to call. Trimming took off 0 bases at V and 0 bases at J, with 4 bases between the two ends. The germline gives CDR1 SGHNT, CDR2 YYREEE (reference sequence). The CDR3 totals 14 residues. The CDR3 region has the DNA TGTGCCAGCAGCTTGGTCTATAGCAATCAGCCCCAGCATTTT. This encodes CASSLVYSNQPQHF.

V usage is TRBV18 and J usage is TRBJ1-1; D perhaps matches TRBD1 (6 bases). The CDR3 runs to 16 residues. Trimming removed 2 bases at V and 3 bases at J, with 16 bases between. Germline V gene data show CDR1 as KGHSH and CDR2 as LQKENI. CDR3 in amino acids: CASSPGGAGFDTEAFF. In DNA form, the CDR3 reads TGTGCCAGCTCACCAGGGGGGGCGGGATTCGACACTGAAGCTTTCTTT. Looking up the rest from reference TRBV18 and TRBJ1-1 gives the full variable domain: NAGVMQNPRHLVRRRGQEARLRCSPMKGHSHVYWYRQLPEEGLKFMVYLQKENIIDESGMPKERFSAEFPKEGPSILRIQQVVRGDSAAYFCASSPGGAGFDTEAFFGQGTRLTVV.

Ten or more counts support this clonotype. This sequence joins TRBV2 and TRBJ1-6; D remains ambiguous. Between the trimmed V and J ends, which lost 4 bases and 9 bases, there was a span of 13 bases. CDR1 and CDR2 from the germline V gene are SNHLY and FYNNEI. This CDR3 contains 14 residues. The CDR3 DNA reads TGTGCCAGCAGTGGGGGTGGGGTAAGTTCACCCCTCCACTTT. Translated, it gives CASSGGGVSSPLHF.

This clonotype was picked up a small number of times. The rearrangement uses TRBV12-3 or TRBV12-4 and TRBJ1-2, with D tentatively TRBD1 (5 bases). This CDR3 is 17 amino acids long. Trimming shortened V by 6 bases and J by 2 bases, and 22 bases separated the two germline ends. CDR3 loop: CASRVGLRVGENYGYTF. The CDR3 coding sequence is TGTGCCAGCAGGGTCGGACTGAGGGTAGGGGAAAACTATGGCTACACCTTC.

V is TRBV12-3 or TRBV12-4 and J is TRBJ1-4; perhaps TRBD1 as D (5 bases). With 6 bases removed from V and 8 bases from J, the gap between germline ends came to 19 bases. The CDR3 loop spans 15 amino acids. This CDR3 reads CASSLRTRGSEKLFF. The CDR3 nucleotides read TGTGCCAGCAGCCTACGGACACGAGGTAGCGAAAAACTGTTTTTT.

The chain has TRBV28 and TRBJ1-1; D may be TRBD1 (6 bases). Germline CDR1 is MDHEN and CDR2 is SYDVKM. The V end lost 3 bases, the J end lost 3 bases, and 11 bases lay between the germline ends. The CDR3 has 14 amino acids. CDR3 amino acids: CASSFAQGHTEAFF. For the CDR3, the DNA is TGTGCCAGCAGTTTTGCTCAGGGGCACACTGAAGCTTTCTTT. Variable domain in full (rest from reference TRBV28 and TRBJ1-1): DVKVTQSSRYLVKRTGEKVFLECVQDMDHENMFWYRQDPGLGLRLIYFSYDVKMKEKGDIPEGYSVSREKKERFSLILESASTNQTSMYLCASSFAQGHTEAFFGQGTRLTVV.

This clonotype was picked up a small number of times. The V and J genes are TRBV6-1 and TRBJ2-1, with 12 bases fitting TRBD2. The CDR3 consists of 13 residues. Germline V gene lookup returns CDR1 MNHNS and CDR2 SASEGT. Germline trimming cut 6 bases from V and 7 bases from J; bases unmatched to any gene: 1. Here the CDR3 reads CASSGLAGNEQFF. CDR3 DNA sequence: TGTGCCAGCAGCGGACTAGCGGGGAATGAGCAGTTCTTC.

This clonotype has only a few counts. The V call is TRBV14, the J call TRBJ1-1; D remains unclear. V lost 0 bases and J 5 bases, leaving 13 bases between the germline ends. Germline V gene data show CDR1 as SGHDN and CDR2 as FVKESK. This CDR3 comprises 15 residues. The CDR3 DNA reads TGTGCCAGCAGCCAAGACTATCCCGGCGTGACTGAAGCTTTCTTT. Protein product: CASSQDYPGVTEAFF.

The chain couples TRBV21-1 to TRBJ1-1. TRBV21-1 is a listed pseudogene. The CDR3 sequence is 13 residues long. The CDR3 protein is CASSRSINTEAFF. CDR3 nucleotide sequence: TGTGCCAGCAGCAGAAGCATAAACACTGAAGCTTTCTTT.